The 15 T cell receptor beta chains listed next were all sequenced from one sample in a study of beta chain features in type 1 diabetes. Study-wide findings and caveats: Shorter TCRB CDR3s, moderately but significantly so, marked every one of the four CD4+ subsets in Type 1 diabetes patients.

Their antigens are not known. As every portion of the isolated RNA was reverse transcribed, the sequencing read expressed TCRB transcripts. Profiled with immunoSEQ multiplex PCR; TCRdb holds only in-frame clones, not every one. The sample shows around 50,000 clones, approximately 43% of them seen only once. The material sequenced was stem cell memory CD4+ T cells from blood. The receptor set was obtained from a man aged 30 to 39 with type 1 diabetes.

The chain is built from TRBV13 and TRBJ2-4; 10 bases align to TRBD2. The CDR3 is made up of 17 amino acids. Germline CDR1 and CDR2: PRHDT and FYEKMQ (reference sequence). Trimming removed 5 bases from V and 3 bases from J; junction bases left unmatched: 10. The CDR3 here is CASSLQGSGRGKNIQYF. CDR3 coding DNA: TGTGCCAGCAGCCTCCAAGGGAGCGGGAGGGGCAAAAACATTCAGTACTTC.

This chain joins TRBV5-1 and TRBJ2-2; D remains unclear. V shed 2 bases and J shed 6 bases, with 8 bases lying between them. The CDR3 contains 13 residues. Germline V gene sequence: CDR1 SGHRS, CDR2 YFSETQ. The CDR3 is CASSFSEPGELFF. The CDR3 DNA follows: TGCGCCAGCAGCTTCTCAGAACCCGGGGAGCTGTTTTTT.

This clone was counted between two and nine times. The V call is TRBV2, the J call TRBJ2-7; 8 bases fit TRBD1. The CDR3 has 15 residues. Germline lookup yields CDR1 SNHLY and CDR2 FYNNEI. J gave up 2 bases and V 6 bases, and 9 bases lay outside the gene matches. CDR3 sequence: CASSPRTGPPYEQYF. For the CDR3, the DNA is TGTGCCAGCAGCCCCAGGACAGGGCCTCCCTACGAGCAGTACTTC.

This clone was counted only a few times. The chain is built from TRBV28 and TRBJ1-2, with 12 positions matching TRBD1. The CDR3 runs 16 residues. Germline CDR1 reads MDHEN; CDR2 reads SYDVKM. The trim removed 5 bases at V and 8 bases at J, leaving 12 bases unmatched. The CDR3 is CASSTAGTGGQGGYTF. The CDR3 DNA sequence: TGTGCCAGCAGTACTGCCGGGACAGGGGGCCAGGGGGGCTACACCTTC.

The chain joins TRBV5-1 to TRBJ2-1, with 8 bases fitting TRBD1. The CDR3 contains 13 residues. The V segment lost 7 bases and the J segment 7 bases; nucleotides outside the gene matches: 7. CDR1 is SGHRS and CDR2 is YFSETQ in the germline V gene. CDR3 DNA: TGCGCCAGCGGGACAGGCAACGCGAATGAGCAGTTCTTC. Its protein product is CASGTGNANEQFF.

V is TRBV19 and J is TRBJ2-5; 8 positions agree with TRBD1. Looked up from germline, CDR1 is LNHDA and CDR2 is SQIVND (reference sequence). The junction had 5 bases not matched to a gene; V was cut back by 6 bases and J by 2 bases. The CDR3 runs to 14 residues. The CDR3 is CASRRGQEQETQYF. CDR3 in DNA: TGTGCCAGTAGGCGGGGACAGGAGCAAGAGACCCAGTACTTC.

The rearrangement joins TRBV6-1 to TRBJ2-7; 12 positions agree with TRBD2. The V and J ends lost 10 bases and 4 bases, in that order; junction bases with no gene match: 5. The V gene's germline CDR1 is MNHNS and CDR2 SASEGT. The CDR3 is made up of 13 amino acids. CDR3 bases: TGTGCCACCCGACTAGCGGGAGCATACGAGCAGTACTTC. Translated, it gives CATRLAGAYEQYF.

The chain combines TRBV6-6 with TRBJ2-3, with D uncertain. Germline V gives CDR1 MNHNY, CDR2 SVGAGI (reference sequence). The length of the CDR3 is 12 residues. Trimming stripped 4 bases from V and 2 bases from J, with 4 bases between. The CDR3 region has the DNA TGTGCCAGCAGTTCCGTCACAGATACGCAGTATTTT. Its protein product is CASSSVTDTQYF.

The chain is built from TRBV5-1 and TRBJ2-2; 10 nucleotides align to TRBD2. The length of the CDR3 is 14 residues. Germline CDR1 is SGHRS and CDR2 is YFSETQ. The ends lost 7 bases at V and 2 bases at J; junction bases unmatched: 2. CDR3 residues: CASLAGVNTGELFF. The CDR3 DNA sequence: TGCGCCAGCCTAGCGGGAGTAAACACCGGGGAGCTGTTTTTT. Filled out from reference TRBV5-1 and TRBJ2-2, the complete variable domain reads KAGVTQTPRYLIKTRGQQVTLSCSPISGHRSVSWYQQTPGQGLQFLFEYFSETQRNKGNFPGRFSGRQFSNSRSEMNVSTLELGDSALYLCASLAGVNTGELFFGEGSRLTVL.

The rearrangement links TRBV9 to TRBJ1-2; D not resolved. Per the germline V gene, CDR1 is SGDLS and CDR2 is YYNGEE. CDR3 length equals 13 residues. Trimming took off 2 bases at V and 7 bases at J, with 12 bases between the two ends. CDR3 DNA: TGTGCCAGCAGCGTTCCGGGTACTGGTGGCTACACCTTC. Protein sequence: CASSVPGTGGYTF.

This clone came up a few times. The chain has TRBV5-1 and TRBJ2-1; TRBD1 matches at 8 bases. The CDR3 spans 15 residues. CDR1 SGHRS and CDR2 YFSETQ come from the germline V gene. J lost 5 bases, V lost 2 bases, and 6 bases had no gene match. Written as DNA, the CDR3 is TGCGCCAGCAGCTTTTTGACAGGGGTGGACAATGAGCAGTTCTTC. Protein: CASSFLTGVDNEQFF.

V gene TRBV9 combines with J gene TRBJ2-6; D call uncertain. The CDR3 covers 15 residues. Trimming removed 3 bases from V and 2 bases from J, with 9 bases in between. Per the germline V gene, CDR1 is SGDLS and CDR2 is YYNGEE. CDR3 in DNA: TGTGCCAGCAGCGCCCGGGTTACTGGGGCCAACGTCCTGACTTTC. It encodes CASSARVTGANVLTF.

The rearrangement joins TRBV7-7 to TRBJ2-2; tentative D call: TRBD1 (6 bases). The germline V gene encodes CDR1 SSHAT and CDR2 FNYEAQ (reference sequence). This CDR3 has 14 amino acids. Trimming cost V 4 bases and J 6 bases, with 12 bases left between them. The DNA for the CDR3 is TGTGCCAGCAGCTCTGGACAGTATGCCGGGGAGCTGTTTTTT. It specifies CASSSGQYAGELFF.

This clone was recorded only once. This chain links TRBV7-9 with TRBJ2-2, with a weak D call TRBD2 (5 bases). Trimming cost V 11 bases and J 5 bases, with 12 bases left between them. The CDR3 runs to 12 residues. Germline CDR1 and CDR2: SEHNR and FQNEAQ (reference sequence). Here the CDR3 DNA reads TGTGCCTTTAAGGAGGCGACCGGGGAGCTGTTTTTT. Amino acid sequence: CAFKEATGELFF.

This clone has only one observation. This sequence joins TRBV2 and TRBJ1-2, with a weak D call TRBD1 (5 bases). Germline V gene lookup returns CDR1 SNHLY and CDR2 FYNNEI. The CDR3 has 13 residues. V was clipped by 4 bases and J by 5 bases, with 11 bases between them. The CDR3 DNA reads as TGTGCCAGCAGTGTTGGGGGGGGGTATGGCTACACCTTC. Translation: CASSVGGGYGYTF.